Sequencing of this T cell receptor beta chain was carried out in a study of early T cells in non-severe SARS-CoV-2 infection. Study-level information: The sequenced material was bulk RNA from unsorted whole blood, and its chains were unpaired. Whole-study findings and limits: Matching with VDJdb favored anti-spike CD8 responses (missing private and CD4 specificities).

The CDR3 has 14 residues. The V end was cut by 5 bases, the J end by 2 bases, with 15 bases between. Germline V CDR1 and CDR2: DFQATT, SNEGSKA (reference sequence). This clonotype was counted between two and nine times. The antigen is unknown. As part of library construction, unique molecular identifiers were attached to individual cDNA molecules. TCRdb ran MiXCR on the 5' RACE reads and lists one entry per CDR3 protein. The data hold 70,000 to 75,000 distinct CDR3 sequences, with roughly an eighth observed a single time. The receptor comes from an adult who was a healthcare worker with PCR-confirmed SARS-CoV-2 infection or an uninfected control (not recorded which). V usage is TRBV20-1 and J usage is TRBJ1-1; TRBD1 is a possible D gene (5 bases). The sequenced sample was whole blood. The CDR3 DNA reads as TGCAGTGCTGTTAGGGGCATACCTAACACTGAAGCTTTCTTT. This translates into CSAVRGIPNTEAFF.